Below, 15 T cell receptor beta chains from the same sample are listed, as sequenced in a study of blood T cell repertoires in COVID-19 (TCRdb year 2020). Libraries were prepared through the immunoSEQ multiplex PCR assay. TCRdb mirrors the immuneACCESS table, restricted to in-frame sequences. Some clones are absent from its copies; in checked studies, under half trace to an unresolved V gene, and the reason for the others is unknown. This sample gives about 180,000 clones in total; 80% to 90% of them show up just once. Clones ranked in the top ten supply approximately 9.9% of the sample. The specimen sequenced was peripheral blood. All receptors come from a human donor with active or convalescent COVID-19. The donor label of this sample is uncertain.

This chain links TRBV6-5 with TRBJ1-1; D might be TRBD1 (5 bases). Trimming cost V 6 bases and J 4 bases, with 9 bases left between them. Per germline, CDR1 MNHEY and CDR2 SVGAGI. The CDR3 covers 12 residues. CDR3 in amino acids: CASRGLSTEAFF. The CDR3 DNA sequence: TGTGCCAGCAGGGGGCTGAGCACTGAAGCTTTCTTT.

This rearrangement joins TRBV7-3 to TRBJ2-7, with TRBD2 matching over 9 bases. V lost 4 bases, J lost 5 bases, and 9 bases stayed unmatched. Germline CDR1 and CDR2: SGHTA and FQGTGA. The CDR3 covers 15 residues. CDR3 in amino acids: CASSSLAGGPNEQYF. The CDR3 nucleotides read TGTGCCAGCAGCTCCTTGGCGGGAGGGCCCAACGAGCAGTACTTC. Complete variable domain (other parts from reference TRBV7-3 and TRBJ2-7): GAGVSQTPSNKVTEKGKYVELRCDPISGHTALYWYRQSLGQGPEFLIYFQGTGAADDSGLPNDRFFAVRPEGSVSTLKIQRTERGDSAVYLCASSSLAGGPNEQYFGPGTRLTVT.

This clone was found once. The J gene is TRBJ2-3, the V gene TRBV2; the match to TRBD1 covers 10 bases. The CDR3 is 16 residues long. Per the germline V gene, CDR1 is SNHLY and CDR2 is FYNNEI. The ends lost 7 bases at V and 1 base at J; junction bases unmatched: 8. The CDR3 sequence is CASIRGQGFGTDTQYF. CDR3 in DNA: TGTGCCAGCATTCGGGGACAGGGGTTCGGCACAGATACGCAGTATTTT.

As DNA, the CDR3 is TGTGCCAGCAGCTTACTGGGCTCTATCGTGGAAGCTTTCTTT. It yields the protein CASSLLGSIVEAFF. This chain uses TRBV7-9 with TRBJ1-1; no reliable D call. The germline V gene encodes CDR1 SEHNR and CDR2 FQNEAQ (reference sequence). V was trimmed by 2 bases and J by 8 bases, leaving 15 bases between them. The CDR3 is 14 residues long.

The chain is built from TRBV5-1 and TRBJ2-3; TRBD2 matches at 12 bases. This CDR3 spans 16 amino acids. The germline gives CDR1 SGHRS, CDR2 YFSETQ. The V segment lost 0 bases and the J segment 5 bases; nucleotides outside the gene matches: 4. This CDR3 reads CASSLVLAGGGDTQYF. The DNA for the CDR3 is TGCGCCAGCAGCTTGGTCCTAGCGGGAGGGGGAGATACGCAGTATTTT.

In nucleotides, the CDR3 is TGTGCCAGCAGTCCCGAGGACAGGCTCCACTACACCTTC. Amino acid sequence: CASSPEDRLHYTF. This sequence joins TRBV27 and TRBJ1-2; 7 bases are shared with TRBD1. CDR1 and CDR2 (germline): MNHEY, SMNVEV (reference sequence). The CDR3 spans 13 residues. V shed 5 bases, J shed 10 bases, and the junction held 10 bases outside the gene matches.

This clone was counted once. The chain uses TRBV2 and TRBJ2-1; 7 bases line up with TRBD2. This CDR3 has 13 amino acids. Looked up from germline, CDR1 is SNHLY and CDR2 is FYNNEI. V trimming: 5 bases; J trimming: 7 bases; junction bases outside the gene matches: 5. The CDR3 DNA follows: TGTGCCAGCAGTCCGGGACTACCTAATGAGCAGTTCTTC. This codes for CASSPGLPNEQFF.

This chain joins TRBV2 and TRBJ2-1; the D gene is possibly TRBD1 (6 bases). CDR1 is SNHLY and CDR2 is FYNNEI in the germline V gene. There are 15 residues in the CDR3. Deletions cut 6 bases from V and 0 bases from J, with 12 bases between. The CDR3: CASRVDRTSYNEQFF. The CDR3 nucleotides read TGTGCCAGCAGGGTAGACAGGACCTCCTACAATGAGCAGTTCTTC.

The genes are TRBV5-8 and TRBJ2-1; 7 bases fit TRBD2. Germline V CDR1 and CDR2: SGHTS, YDEGEE. Trimming removed 4 bases from V and 7 bases from J; junction bases left unmatched: 8. This CDR3 has 14 residues. CDR3 bases: TGTGCCAGCAGCCCGACTAGCAGTTGGAATGAGCAGTTCTTC. Protein sequence: CASSPTSSWNEQFF.

The chain combines TRBV6-5 with TRBJ2-7, with TRBD1 matching 9 bases. The CDR3 contains 15 residues. V was clipped by 7 bases and J by 6 bases; unmatched bases: 13. The germline CDR1 and CDR2 sequences are MNHEY and SVGAGI. The DNA for the CDR3 is TGTGCCAGCACTCCCTCTTGGGACAGGGTGGGCGAGCAGTACTTC. Translated, it gives CASTPSWDRVGEQYF.

The CDR3: CAWSVGEGTEAFF. CDR3 nucleotides: TGTGCCTGGAGTGTGGGAGAAGGAACTGAAGCTTTCTTT. The rearrangement uses TRBV30 and TRBJ1-1, with D unresolved. Germline lookup yields CDR1 GTSNPN and CDR2 SVGIG (reference sequence). The CDR3 consists of 13 residues. Trimming pared 0 bases from V and 5 bases from J, leaving 10 bases between.

V usage is TRBV2 and J usage is TRBJ2-2; tentatively, D is TRBD1 (5 bases). This CDR3 spans 16 amino acids. The V gene's germline CDR1 is SNHLY and CDR2 FYNNEI. With 4 bases removed from V and 4 bases from J, the gap between germline ends came to 16 bases. The CDR3 DNA is TGTGCCAGCAGTGTAGGGGCAACCATAATCACCGGGGAGCTGTTTTTT. It codes for CASSVGATIITGELFF.

V and J are TRBV10-2 and TRBJ2-7; 12 bases fit TRBD2. V shed 6 bases, J shed 3 bases, and the junction held 3 bases outside the gene matches. This CDR3 comprises 14 residues. CDR1 WSHSY and CDR2 SAAADI come from the germline V gene. CDR3 bases: TGCGCCAGCAGAGGACTAGCGGGGCTCTACGAGCAGTACTTC. Translation: CASRGLAGLYEQYF.

The count of this clone is one. This sequence joins TRBV27 and TRBJ2-5; TRBD2 might be the D (7 bases). The V gene's germline CDR1 is MNHEY and CDR2 SMNVEV (reference sequence). The CDR3 totals 15 residues. V lost 2 bases and J 5 bases, leaving 15 bases between the germline ends. CDR3 bases: TGTGCCAGCAGTTTAGTTCACAAGGGGGGGGAGACCCAGTACTTC. This translates into CASSLVHKGGETQYF.

The gene calls are TRBV6-6 and TRBJ1-2, with TRBD1 identical over 8 bases. Losses at the gene ends were 5 bases for V and 5 bases for J; bases not matched to a gene: 22. This CDR3 spans 19 amino acids. Germline CDR1 and CDR2: MNHNY and SVGAGI (reference sequence). CDR3 bases: TGTGCCAGCAGTCCGCACCTGACAGGGGACTACCACCATCATTATGGCTACACCTTC. It codes for CASSPHLTGDYHHHYGYTF.